This TCR beta chain was identified in a study of blood T cell repertoires in COVID-19. Study at large: Material from acute and convalescent COVID-19 was sourced from the United States, Italy and Spain. The analysed material was cDNA or gDNA that came from T cells, B-cell-depleted T cells, or PBMCs.

In the study's own analysis: Reference gene primer amplification in the assay estimated nucleated cell counts. Some clones are missing from TCRdb's copy, which holds only in-frame ones; the method was immunoSEQ multiplex PCR. The V and J calls and clone size are taken from that table; D and trimming were inferred from the DNA. The data hold about 140,000 clones, with around 86% observed a single time. The V and J ends lost 8 bases and 7 bases, in that order; junction bases with no gene match: 5. The CDR3 is 14 amino acids. Per the germline V gene, CDR1 is LNHDA and CDR2 is SQIVND (reference sequence).

This TCR derives from a human donor in a cohort sampled during active COVID-19. The V and J genes are TRBV19 and TRBJ2-1; the match to TRBD2 covers 13 bases. Sequencing was performed on peripheral blood. The CDR3 nucleotides read TGTGCCAGTGGACTAGCGGGAGTTTGGAATGAGCAGTTCTTC. Residues: CASGLAGVWNEQFF.